The 5 T cell receptor beta chains below were found in one sample sequenced in a study of OX40 agonist ivuxolimab in advanced cancers. Method: immunoSEQ multiplex PCR; TCRdb's copy keeps in-frame clones and lacks some. Of tens of thousands of clones in the sample, around 87% are singletons; the top ten hold less than 3.5%. The sequencing used CD4+ or CD8+ T cells sorted from blood, collected in a trial of the OX40 agonist ivuxolimab. Every receptor here comes from an adult with an advanced solid tumor such as melanoma, head and neck, liver or kidney cancer.

CDR3 in amino acids: CAIRQGYEQYF. In DNA, the CDR3 is TGTGCCATCAGACAGGGTTACGAGCAGTACTTC. The V and J genes are TRBV10-3 and TRBJ2-5, with TRBD1 as a possible D gene (6 bases). The J call is uncertain, as TRBJ2-7 better fits the DNA end. The CDR3 is 11 residues long. Germline assignment: CDR1 ENHRY and CDR2 SYGVKD.

V usage is TRBV19 and J usage is TRBJ2-4, with 8 bases aligning to TRBD1. The ends lost 5 bases at V and 11 bases at J; junction bases unmatched: 14. Germline assignment: CDR1 LNHDA and CDR2 SQIVND (reference sequence). The length of the CDR3 is 15 residues. This CDR3 is CASSAAPRQGKFQYF. CDR3 coding DNA: TGTGCCAGTAGTGCAGCCCCGAGACAGGGGAAATTTCAGTACTTC.

This sequence joins TRBV28 and TRBJ1-2; no clear D gene. The CDR3 extends over 15 amino acids. Trimming left V 3 bases short and J 0 bases short, with 11 bases between. Per germline, CDR1 MDHEN and CDR2 SYDVKM. DNA for the CDR3: TGTGCCAGCAGTTTCCTATACACATCTAACTATGGCTACACCTTC. This gives the protein CASSFLYTSNYGYTF.

This clone occurred once. CDR3 in DNA: TGTGCCTGGGCTGGGGAGAATAATTCACCCCTCCACTTT. Translated: CAWAGENNSPLHF. The rearrangement uses TRBV30 and TRBJ1-6; the D is unclear. This CDR3 has 13 amino acids. V was trimmed by 5 bases and J by 5 bases, leaving 10 bases between them. CDR1 and CDR2 from the germline V gene are GTSNPN and SVGIG (reference sequence). Combining the CDR3 with reference TRBV30 and TRBJ1-6 gives the whole variable domain SQTIHQWPATLVQPVGSPLSLECTVEGTSNPNLYWYRQAAGRGLQLLFYSVGIGQISSEVPQNLSASRPQDRQFILSSKKLLLSDSGFYLCAWAGENNSPLHFGNGTRLTVT.

The V and J genes are TRBV4-3 and TRBJ1-2; 7 bases agree with TRBD1. CDR1 LGHNA and CDR2 YSLEER come from the germline V gene. CDR3 size: 14 residues. After removal of 1 base from V and 4 bases from J, the junction contained 3 bases not matched to a gene. The CDR3 reads CASSQATGLYGYTF. In nucleotides, the CDR3 is TGCGCCAGCAGCCAAGCGACAGGGCTCTATGGCTACACCTTC.